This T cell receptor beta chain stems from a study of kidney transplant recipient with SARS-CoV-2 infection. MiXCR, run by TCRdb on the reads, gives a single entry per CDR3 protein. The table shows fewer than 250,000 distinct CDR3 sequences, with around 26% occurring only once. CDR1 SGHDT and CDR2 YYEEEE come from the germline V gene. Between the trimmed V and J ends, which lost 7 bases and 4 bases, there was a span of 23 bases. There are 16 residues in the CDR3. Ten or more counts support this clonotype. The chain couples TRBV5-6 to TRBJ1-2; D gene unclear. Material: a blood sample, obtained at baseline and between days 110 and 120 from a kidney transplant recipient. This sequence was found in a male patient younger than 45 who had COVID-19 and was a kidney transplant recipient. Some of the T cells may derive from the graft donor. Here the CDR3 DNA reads TGTGCCAGCCGTATAAACAATAGTCGAAAGACCTATGGCTACACCTTC. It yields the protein CASRINNSRKTYGYTF.